These T cell receptor beta chains were read from a single sample in a study of cytomegalovirus exposure and HLA in healthy donors. The protocol was immunoSEQ multiplex PCR, while the TCRdb copy is restricted to in-frame clones and leaves out a portion. The sample shows some 89,000 clones, just over 70% of them seen only once. The sample consisted of PBMCs. The receptors were sampled from a man aged 55 to 69 in good health and CMV-seronegative. Both conserved end residues are part of each CDR3. The D gene is left open where the match is weak. The size entry is marked missing in some rows and otherwise reads once, few, many or a size class.

J gene	D gene	clone size	V gene	CDR3 length	CDR3 protein	CDR3 DNA
TRBJ2-1	TRBD1	.	TRBV7-2	15	CASSWDRGFYNEQFF	TGTGCCAGCTCATGGGACAGGGGGTTCTACAATGAGCAGTTCTTC
TRBJ2-1	TRBD2	.	TRBV27	18	CASSSGQGLAGGRDEQFF	TGTGCCAGCAGTTCCGGCCAAGGGCTAGCGGGGGGGCGGGATGAGCAGTTCTTC
TRBJ2-7	.	once	TRBV6-1	14	CASSDRGGSYEQYF	TGTGCCAGCAGTGATCGTGGAGGCTCCTACGAGCAGTACTTC
TRBJ2-5	TRBD2	.	TRBV28	13	CASGAGDGETQYF	TGTGCCAGCGGAGCGGGAGATGGAGAGACCCAGTACTTC
TRBJ1-3	.	few	TRBV2	13	CASSIETGNTIYF	TGTGCCAGCAGTATAGAGACTGGAAACACCATATATTTT
TRBJ2-2	.	.	TRBV27	12	CASWDSTGELFF	TGTGCCAGCTGGGACTCCACCGGGGAGCTGTTTTTT
TRBJ2-5	.	.	TRBV7-8	15	CASSRKVGSQETQYF	TGTGCCAGCAGCCGTAAGGTGGGGAGCCAAGAGACCCAGTACTTC
TRBJ2-7	TRBD1	.	TRBV2	12	CASSEHWTGPYF	TGTGCCAGCAGCGAACACTGGACAGGGCCTTACTTC
TRBJ2-5	.	once	TRBV5-1	12	CASSTAEETQYF	TGCGCCAGCAGCACAGCGGAGGAGACCCAGTACTTC
TRBJ2-7	TRBD2	few	TRBV5-1	16	CASSLGGTSVSYEQYF	TGCGCCAGCAGCTTGGGAGGGACTAGCGTCTCCTACGAGCAGTACTTC
TRBJ2-7	TRBD1	.	TRBV2	12	CASWGTGNEQYF	TGTGCGTCCTGGGGGACAGGGAACGAGCAGTACTTC
TRBJ2-2	TRBD2	.	TRBV7-8	18	CASNPIRSSGGDTGELFF	TGTGCCAGCAACCCCATCCGGTCCAGCGGGGGGGACACCGGGGAGCTGTTTTTT
TRBJ1-5	.	.	TRBV2	15	CASSEARGGNQPQHF	TGTGCCAGCAGTGAAGCCAGGGGAGGCAATCAGCCCCAGCATTTT
TRBJ2-7	TRBD2	.	TRBV27	16	CASSLTGRTSLLEQYF	TGTGCCAGCAGTTTAACGGGCCGGACTAGTCTTCTCGAGCAGTACTTC
TRBJ2-2	.	.	TRBV7-9	14	CASSLSRNTGELFF	TGTGCCAGCAGCTTATCCCGGAACACCGGGGAGCTGTTTTTT
TRBJ2-1	.	few	TRBV7-7	16	CASSLRAGSSYNEQFF	TGTGCCAGCAGCTTAAGGGCGGGGAGCTCCTACAATGAGCAGTTCTTC
TRBJ1-5	TRBD1	.	TRBV7-2	15	CASSLQGNSNQPQHF	TGTGCCAGCAGTCTACAGGGGAATAGCAATCAGCCCCAGCATTTT
TRBJ2-7	TRBD2	.	TRBV5-1	15	CASSLDGGRAYEQYF	TGCGCCAGCAGCTTGGACGGCGGGAGGGCCTACGAGCAGTACTTC
TRBJ2-1	TRBD1	few	TRBV2	13	CASSRDRENEQFF	TGTGCCAGCAGCCGGGACAGGGAAAATGAGCAGTTCTTC
TRBJ2-7	TRBD1	.	TRBV10-3	15	CAISEFGQGAYEQYF	TGTGCCATCAGTGAGTTTGGACAGGGGGCCTACGAGCAGTACTTC
TRBJ2-7	TRBD1	.	TRBV6-6	14	CASRSGTDSYEQYF	TGTGCCAGCAGGTCCGGGACAGATTCCTACGAGCAGTACTTC